A single sample is the source of the 23 T cell receptor beta chains below, sequenced in a study of cytomegalovirus exposure and HLA in healthy donors. 60 Vbeta and 13 Jbeta primers were used in PCR. The repertoire was sequenced with immunoSEQ multiplex PCR; TCRdb's copy has only in-frame clones and lacks some. The sample lists 160,000 or so clones, approximately 80% occurring once. Source material: PBMCs. These receptors came from a male donor in good health and CMV-seropositive.

The chain combines TRBV6-6 with TRBJ2-1; weak D call: TRBD2 (6 bases). Looked up from germline, CDR1 is MNHNY and CDR2 is SVGAGI (reference sequence). The V and J ends lost 0 bases and 4 bases respectively, with 13 bases between them. The CDR3 spans 16 residues. The CDR3 region is CASSYSGVAGYNEQFF. The CDR3 nucleotides are TGTGCCAGCAGTTACTCGGGGGTGGCGGGGTACAATGAGCAGTTCTTC.

This clone appeared once. The rearrangement links TRBV7-3 to TRBJ2-3; a weak D match, TRBD1 (6 bases). This CDR3 region has 17 residues. The ends were cut back, 2 bases at V and 8 bases at J, with 23 bases in the middle. Germline V gene sequence: CDR1 SGHTA, CDR2 FQGTGA. In nucleotides, the CDR3 is TGTGCCAGCAGCTTATATCAAAGGGGGTTGGGCGAGGGTACGCAGTATTTT. It yields the protein CASSLYQRGLGEGTQYF.

This chain uses TRBV27 with TRBJ2-5, with 10 bases lining up with TRBD1. Germline trimming cut 3 bases from V and 4 bases from J; bases unmatched to any gene: 2. The germline gives CDR1 MNHEY, CDR2 SMNVEV (reference sequence). This CDR3 spans 14 amino acids. The CDR3 loop is CASSFGDRGETQYF. The CDR3 bases are TGTGCCAGCAGTTTCGGGGACAGGGGAGAGACCCAGTACTTC.

The CDR3 spells CASGLAQGGGTRYEQYF. DNA for the CDR3: TGTGCTAGTGGTTTGGCCCAAGGGGGGGGAACCCGCTACGAGCAGTACTTC. This chain connects TRBV12-5 to TRBJ2-7, with D possibly matching TRBD2 (7 bases). V was clipped by 1 base and J by 3 bases, with 19 bases between them. Germline-derived CDR1 and CDR2 are LGHNT and FRNRAP. The CDR3 covers 17 residues.

V gene TRBV5-6 combines with J gene TRBJ1-5, with 9 bases identical to TRBD1. Germline CDR1 is SGHDT and CDR2 is YYEEEE. J was trimmed by 4 bases and V by 3 bases; bases with no gene match: 5. The CDR3 loop spans 15 amino acids. The CDR3 region has the DNA TGTGCCAGCAGCTGGGGGACAGGGTGGAATCAGCCCCAGCATTTT. Its protein product is CASSWGTGWNQPQHF. Filled out from reference TRBV5-6 and TRBJ1-5, the complete variable domain reads DAGVTQSPTHLIKTRGQQVTLRCSPKSGHDTVSWYQQALGQGPQFIFQYYEEEERQRGNFPDRFSGHQFPNYSSELNVNALLLGDSALYLCASSWGTGWNQPQHFGDGTRLSIL.

The chain couples TRBV6-5 to TRBJ2-2; TRBD1 might be the D (6 bases). Germline CDR1 and CDR2: MNHEY and SVGAGI. This CDR3 has 12 amino acids. With 6 bases removed from V and 6 bases from J, the gap between germline ends came to 8 bases. CDR3 nucleotide sequence: TGTGCCAGCAGCCAGGGGCCCGGGGAGCTGTTTTTT. Translating it yields CASSQGPGELFF.

This clone has just a few counts. The genes are TRBV5-1 and TRBJ2-1, with D perhaps TRBD2 (5 bases). Trimming cost V 0 bases and J 2 bases, with 12 bases left between them. The germline V gene encodes CDR1 SGHRS and CDR2 YFSETQ. The CDR3 loop spans 16 amino acids. In DNA, the CDR3 is TGCGCCAGCAGCTTGGCCCCTAGCACCCCCTACAATGAGCAGTTCTTC. It specifies CASSLAPSTPYNEQFF.

This chain joins TRBV28 and TRBJ2-1, with 9 nucleotides matching TRBD1. V lost 6 bases, J lost 15 bases, and 6 bases stayed unmatched. The CDR3 covers 11 residues. Germline V CDR1 and CDR2: MDHEN, SYDVKM. The chain's CDR3 is CASRYRGRGFF. In DNA, the CDR3 is TGTGCCAGCAGGTACAGGGGGCGCGGGTTCTTC.

This chain links TRBV11-3 with TRBJ2-7; 7 bases match TRBD2. The CDR3 has 13 residues. With V trimmed by 4 bases and J by 6 bases, 6 bases remained unmatched. Germline V gene data show CDR1 as SGHNT and CDR2 as YENEEA. The CDR3 DNA follows: TGTGCCAGCAGCTGGGGAGGGACTCCCGAGCAGTACTTC. This translates into CASSWGGTPEQYF.

Here the CDR3 DNA reads TGTGCCAGCAGCTTGGGGACAGGGGGTGAGACCCAGTACTTC. Protein product: CASSLGTGGETQYF. The rearrangement links TRBV11-2 to TRBJ2-5, with 11 nucleotides matching TRBD1. Germline CDR1 reads SGHAT; CDR2 reads FQNNGV. The ends lost 3 bases at V and 5 bases at J; junction bases unmatched: 2. The CDR3 runs 14 residues.

V gene TRBV28 combines with J gene TRBJ1-5, with TRBD1 identical over 10 bases. Trimming took 4 bases from V and 0 from J; bases not matched to a gene: 6. The CDR3 spans 17 residues. Per germline, CDR1 MDHEN and CDR2 SYDVKM. The CDR3 loop reads CASSSPRTGGSNQPQHF. CDR3 nucleotides: TGTGCCAGCAGTTCCCCCCGGACAGGGGGTAGCAATCAGCCCCAGCATTTT.

This clone came up a few times. The gene calls are TRBV9 and TRBJ2-7; 10 bases are a match to TRBD1. V lost 3 bases to trimming and J lost 3 bases; unmatched junction nucleotides: 9. Germline V lookup: CDR1 SGDLS, CDR2 YYNGEE. The CDR3 is 16 residues long. CDR3 residues: CASSADPGQGFYEQYF. The CDR3 region has the DNA TGTGCCAGCAGCGCAGACCCGGGACAGGGGTTCTACGAGCAGTACTTC.

This clone was seen just once. V and J are TRBV12-5 and TRBJ2-1; 11 bases fit TRBD2. With V trimmed by 1 base and J by 5 bases, 4 bases remained unmatched. Germline CDR1 and CDR2: LGHNT and FRNRAP. This CDR3 has 16 residues. Here the CDR3 reads CASGLETSGRDNEQFF. CDR3 DNA sequence: TGTGCTAGTGGTTTGGAAACTAGCGGGAGAGACAATGAGCAGTTCTTC.

V gene TRBV5-5 combines with J gene TRBJ2-7; the match to TRBD2 covers 10 bases. Germline V gene lookup returns CDR1 SGHKS and CDR2 YYEKEE (reference sequence). J lost 1 base, V lost 4 bases, and 5 bases had no gene match. The CDR3 contains 15 residues. CDR3 protein: CASSIGLAESYEQYF. In nucleotides, the CDR3 is TGTGCCAGCAGCATAGGACTAGCGGAATCCTACGAGCAGTACTTC.

This clone was seen once. The gene calls are TRBV9 and TRBJ1-2; TRBD1 aligns across 8 bases. This CDR3 is built from 12 residues. V lost 3 bases and J lost 6; bases outside the gene matches: 1. From germline, CDR1 is SGDLS and CDR2 YYNGEE. The CDR3 sequence is CASSGQGHGYTF. In DNA, the CDR3 is TGTGCCAGCAGCGGACAGGGGCATGGCTACACCTTC.

The chain recombines TRBV11-2 with TRBJ2-5; 8 nucleotides line up with TRBD1. V lost 6 bases and J lost 1; bases outside the gene matches: 1. Germline CDR1 and CDR2: SGHAT and FQNNGV. The CDR3 extends over 13 amino acids. CDR3 DNA sequence: TGTGCCAGCAGAACAGGGGGCCAAGAGACCCAGTACTTC. Residues: CASRTGGQETQYF.

The gene calls are TRBV7-8 and TRBJ2-4; 16 bases align to TRBD2. Germline assignment: CDR1 SGHVS and CDR2 FQNEAQ. V shed 5 bases and J 9 bases; nucleotides not matched to a gene: 10. This CDR3 is 17 amino acids long. The chain's CDR3 is CASSPPGTSGRAGIQYF. In nucleotides, the CDR3 is TGTGCCAGCAGCCCCCCCGGGACTAGCGGGAGGGCGGGCATTCAGTACTTC.

The V and J genes are TRBV11-3 and TRBJ2-7, with D perhaps TRBD1 (6 bases). The CDR3 runs to 14 residues. Germline CDR1 SGHNT, CDR2 YENEEA. Trimming took off 1 base at V and 2 bases at J, with 9 bases between the two ends. The CDR3 spells CASSLGTVPYEQYF. CDR3 nucleotide sequence: TGTGCCAGCAGCTTAGGGACAGTTCCCTACGAGCAGTACTTC.

CDR3 nucleotides: TGCGCCAGCAGTGAAGGTCACGCCCAGGGCGTCCTGACTTTC. This codes for CASSEGHAQGVLTF. The chain joins TRBV10-2 to TRBJ2-6, with a tentative D call TRBD1 (5 bases). From germline, CDR1 is WSHSY and CDR2 SAAADI. Trimming shortened V by 3 bases and J by 12 bases, and 15 bases separated the two germline ends. The CDR3 sequence is 14 residues long.

This chain links TRBV5-6 with TRBJ2-5; tentative D call: TRBD2 (6 bases). CDR3 length: 16 residues. Germline V lookup: CDR1 SGHDT, CDR2 YYEEEE. V was shortened by 0 bases and J by 4 bases, with 16 bases between the two germline ends. In DNA form, the CDR3 reads TGTGCCAGCAGCTTGGTGTCAAGGAGGAGGGGAGAGACCCAGTACTTC. Translation: CASSLVSRRRGETQYF.

This chain connects TRBV7-9 to TRBJ2-5; TRBD1 matches at 9 bases. CDR3 length equals 14 residues. Germline assignment: CDR1 SEHNR and CDR2 FQNEAQ (reference sequence). Unmatched junction bases numbered 6, after V lost 6 bases and J lost 4 bases. The CDR3 bases are TGTGCCAGCAGGACGGACAGGGGCGCAGAGACCCAGTACTTC. Its translation: CASRTDRGAETQYF.

The chain couples TRBV27 to TRBJ2-7, with D unclear. The V end lost 6 bases, the J end lost 2 bases, and 14 bases lay between the germline ends. Germline values: CDR1 MNHEY, CDR2 SMNVEV (reference sequence). CDR3 length: 14 amino acids. The CDR3 region has the DNA TGTGCCAGCAGACAAACAAATTACCCCTACGAGCAGTACTTC. Residues: CASRQTNYPYEQYF.

The chain combines TRBV7-8 with TRBJ2-1, with no clear D. Germline V gives CDR1 SGHVS, CDR2 FQNEAQ. The V and J ends lost 2 bases and 0 bases respectively, with 11 bases between them. The CDR3 is 16 residues long. CDR3 coding DNA: TGTGCCAGCAGCTTATCTCTGGCGGACTCCTACAATGAGCAGTTCTTC. This encodes CASSLSLADSYNEQFF.